This T cell receptor beta chain appears in the sequencing data of a study of neurological immune-mediated disorders. The cDNA was generated by 5'RACE with 10-nucleotide random UMIs. TCRdb ran MiXCR on the 5' RACE reads and lists one entry per CDR3 protein. Among approximately 39,000 distinct CDR3 sequences listed, 6% to 7.5% were seen once. This clonotype was picked up many times. The cell input for sorted libraries was approximately 1 million, and those cells were CD4+ or CD8+ T cells. Germline CDR1 reads SGHTA; CDR2 reads FQGNSA. The CDR3 runs to 15 residues. Unmatched junction bases numbered 8, after V lost 5 bases and J lost 4 bases.

Sample: CD4+ T cells from blood. The clonotype comes from a man in his forties or fifties in good health. The rearrangement uses TRBV7-2 and TRBJ2-3; 8 bases line up with TRBD1. Here the CDR3 DNA reads TGTGCCAGCAGCCTGACAGGGGTGAGCCCAGATACGCAGTATTTT. As protein: CASSLTGVSPDTQYF.